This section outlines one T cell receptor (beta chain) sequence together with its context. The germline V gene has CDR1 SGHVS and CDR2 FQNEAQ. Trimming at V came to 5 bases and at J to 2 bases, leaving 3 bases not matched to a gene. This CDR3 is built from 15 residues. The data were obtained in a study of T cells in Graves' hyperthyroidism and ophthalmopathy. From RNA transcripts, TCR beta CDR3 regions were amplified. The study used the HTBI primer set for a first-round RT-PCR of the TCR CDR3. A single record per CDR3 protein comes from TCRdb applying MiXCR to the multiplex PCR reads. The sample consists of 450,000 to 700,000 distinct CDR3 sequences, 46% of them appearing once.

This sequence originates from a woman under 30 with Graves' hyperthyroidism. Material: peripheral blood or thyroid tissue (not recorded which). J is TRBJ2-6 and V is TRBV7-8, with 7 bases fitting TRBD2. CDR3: CASSVTSAGANVLTF. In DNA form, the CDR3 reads TGTGCCAGCAGCGTAACTAGCGCTGGGGCCAACGTCCTGACTTTC.